This entry lists 27 T cell receptor beta chains sequenced from one sample in a study of blood T cell repertoires in COVID-19. Data came from immunoSEQ multiplex PCR; TCRdb stores just in-frame clones and leaves some out. This sample has around 200,000 clones; roughly four fifths occur once, and the top ten carry about 5.7%. The sequenced material came from peripheral blood. The origin of the receptors is a woman aged 40 to 49 with acute or convalescent COVID-19.

V gene TRBV19 combines with J gene TRBJ1-4; perhaps TRBD1 as D (6 bases). The CDR3 loop spans 14 amino acids. V was cut by 4 bases and J by 6 bases, with 12 bases left in between. The V gene's germline CDR1 is LNHDA and CDR2 SQIVND (reference sequence). CDR3 nucleotide sequence: TGTGCCAGTAGTAAAGGACAGTTAGATGAAAAACTGTTTTTT. Translation: CASSKGQLDEKLFF.

The chain employs TRBV6-5 and TRBJ1-1; D is unclear. Germline-derived CDR1 and CDR2 are MNHEY and SVGAGI. The CDR3 is 14 residues long. V lost 2 bases, J lost 0 bases, and 7 bases lay in between. CDR3: CASSYRQLNTEAFF. The DNA for the CDR3 is TGTGCCAGCAGTTACCGACAACTGAACACTGAAGCTTTCTTT.

This chain links TRBV15 with TRBJ1-5; TRBD1 matches 9 bases. Germline V gives CDR1 LNHNV, CDR2 YYDKDF (reference sequence). CDR3 length equals 17 residues. J lost 6 bases, V lost 5 bases, and 14 bases had no gene match. Here the CDR3 reads CATSGAPGTGFSQPQHF. The CDR3 DNA sequence: TGTGCCACCAGCGGAGCCCCCGGGACAGGGTTCTCTCAGCCCCAGCATTTT.

CDR3 DNA sequence: TGTGCCAGCAGTGAAAGGGACAGTAATCAGCCCCAGCATTTT. Its translation: CASSERDSNQPQHF. The genes are TRBV6-1 and TRBJ1-5; 7 bases match TRBD1. Germline loops: CDR1 MNHNS, CDR2 SASEGT. This CDR3 has 14 amino acids. V lost 2 bases to trimming and J lost 4 bases; unmatched junction nucleotides: 2.

In DNA form, the CDR3 reads TGTGCCTGGAGTGTGCAGGAGAACACTGAAGCTTTCTTT. This codes for CAWSVQENTEAFF. The chain recombines TRBV30 with TRBJ1-1; D unresolved. Germline CDR1 GTSNPN, CDR2 SVGIG (reference sequence). Trimming cost V 0 bases and J 1 base, with 6 bases left between them. The CDR3 consists of 13 residues.

V usage is TRBV6-5 and J usage is TRBJ1-4; 8 bases agree with TRBD1. Trimming removed 6 bases from V and 7 bases from J; junction bases left unmatched: 7. The CDR3 is made up of 14 amino acids. Germline V gene lookup returns CDR1 MNHEY and CDR2 SVGAGI. CDR3: CASRTGDWGEKLFF. The DNA for the CDR3 is TGTGCCAGCAGGACAGGGGATTGGGGTGAAAAACTGTTTTTT.

This rearrangement joins TRBV7-8 to TRBJ1-5, with D maybe TRBD1 (5 bases). Germline V CDR1 and CDR2: SGHVS, FQNEAQ. V was clipped by 6 bases and J by 4 bases, with 10 bases between them. This CDR3 has 13 residues. The DNA for the CDR3 is TGTGCCAGCAGGAGACGGGGGAATCAGCCCCAGCATTTT. Its translation: CASRRRGNQPQHF.

The chain links TRBV11-2 to TRBJ2-1; 7 bases fit TRBD2. The CDR3 contains 16 residues. Germline lookup yields CDR1 SGHAT and CDR2 FQNNGV. V shed 1 base, J shed 7 bases, and the junction held 10 bases outside the gene matches. The DNA of the CDR3 is TGTGCCAGCAGCTTAGGTTTCGGGCTAGCGGAGAATGAGCAGTTCTTC. Residues: CASSLGFGLAENEQFF.

The V and J genes are TRBV28 and TRBJ2-7; 9 bases are a match to TRBD1. V lost 5 bases to trimming and J lost 4 bases; unmatched junction nucleotides: 3. Germline CDR1 and CDR2: MDHEN and SYDVKM. The CDR3 has 13 amino acids. CDR3 DNA sequence: TGTGCCAGCAGTAACAGGGGGCTATACGAGCAGTACTTC. Translating it yields CASSNRGLYEQYF.

The gene calls are TRBV18 and TRBJ2-2; TRBD2 aligns across 7 bases. The germline gives CDR1 KGHSH, CDR2 LQKENI. The CDR3 spans 15 residues. V trimming: 6 bases; J trimming: 1 base; junction bases outside the gene matches: 5. The DNA of the CDR3 is TGTGCCAGCTCCCCCACGGGAGGGAACACCGGGGAGCTGTTTTTT. Encoded protein: CASSPTGGNTGELFF.

The CDR3 bases are TGTGCCAGCAGCCAAGCGACAGGGGGCTATTGGAACACCGGGGAGCTGTTTTTT. Translation gives CASSQATGGYWNTGELFF. V is TRBV4-2 and J is TRBJ2-2; the match to TRBD1 covers 10 bases. V lost 1 base, J lost 1 base, and 6 bases stayed unmatched. Germline-derived CDR1 and CDR2 are LGHNA and YNFKEQ. The CDR3 has 18 residues.

This clone has just one count. V gene TRBV19 combines with J gene TRBJ1-5, with D tentatively TRBD1 (5 bases). The CDR3 runs to 14 residues. Germline CDR1 and CDR2: LNHDA and SQIVND (reference sequence). V was clipped by 4 bases and J by 5 bases, with 12 bases between them. CDR3 coding DNA: TGTGCCAGTAGTAAGCAGGGATGGGATCAGCCCCAGCATTTT. Amino acids: CASSKQGWDQPQHF.

This clone appeared a single time. This chain joins TRBV19 and TRBJ1-2; 7 bases are a match to TRBD1. V shed 7 bases and J 4 bases; nucleotides not matched to a gene: 6. In germline, CDR1 is LNHDA, CDR2 SQIVND (reference sequence). The CDR3 totals 13 residues. In DNA, the CDR3 is TGTGCCAGTACCGACAGGGACCCCTATGGCTACACCTTC. It is translated as CASTDRDPYGYTF.

The CDR3 protein is CASQDQLEYEQYF. The CDR3 DNA reads as TGTGCCAGCCAAGACCAACTAGAGTACGAGCAGTACTTC. The J gene is TRBJ2-7, the V gene TRBV18; weak D call: TRBD2 (5 bases). CDR3 size: 13 residues. Germline V gives CDR1 KGHSH, CDR2 LQKENI. The V and J ends lost 8 bases and 4 bases respectively, with 15 bases between them.

The chain combines TRBV11-2 with TRBJ2-1, with 11 bases identical to TRBD2. Germline CDR1 is SGHAT and CDR2 is FQNNGV. V gave up 0 bases and J gave up 6 bases; unmatched junction bases: 10. This CDR3 is 18 amino acids long. CDR3 nucleotide sequence: TGTGCCAGCAGCTTAGAGTGGACTAGCGGGCACCCTGCCAATGAGCAGTTCTTC. It yields the protein CASSLEWTSGHPANEQFF.

The chain employs TRBV2 and TRBJ2-3; perhaps TRBD2 as D (6 bases). The CDR3 runs 17 residues. The germline V and J ends were trimmed by 3 bases and 9 bases, with 25 bases remaining between them. Germline V gives CDR1 SNHLY, CDR2 FYNNEI. The CDR3 loop is CASSDWGTSSRAETQYF. In DNA form, the CDR3 reads TGTGCCAGCAGTGATTGGGGTACTAGCTCCAGGGCTGAAACGCAGTATTTT. Combining the CDR3 with reference TRBV2 and TRBJ2-3 gives the whole variable domain EPEVTQTPSHQVTQMGQEVILRCVPISNHLYFYWYRQILGQKVEFLVSFYNNEISEKSEIFDDQFSVERPDGSNFTLKIRSTKLEDSAMYFCASSDWGTSSRAETQYFGPGTRLTVL.

This clone was recorded only once. The rearrangement uses TRBV3-1 (or the pseudogene TRBV3-2) and TRBJ2-7; TRBD2 agrees at 7 bases. V lost 8 bases, J lost 2 bases, and 9 bases stayed unmatched. The CDR3 runs to 14 residues. The germline CDR1 and CDR2 sequences are LGHDT and YNNKEL (reference sequence). CDR3 DNA: TGTGCCAGCGCGAAGACTAGCCCCCCCTACGAGCAGTACTTC. It yields the protein CASAKTSPPYEQYF.

The chain joins TRBV28 to TRBJ1-1; the match to TRBD1 covers 7 bases. The ends lost 7 bases at V and 0 bases at J; junction bases unmatched: 5. The V gene's germline CDR1 is MDHEN and CDR2 SYDVKM. The CDR3 spans 14 residues. CDR3 sequence (DNA): TGTGCCAGCACCGCGACAGGGTTGAACACTGAAGCTTTCTTT. This gives the protein CASTATGLNTEAFF.

The chain is built from TRBV25-1 and TRBJ2-2; possible D gene TRBD1, 5 bases. V lost 9 bases, J lost 8 bases, and 16 bases lay in between. The length of the CDR3 is 13 residues. The germline V gene has CDR1 MGHDK and CDR2 SYGVNS. The CDR3 DNA reads as TGTGCCAGAACCCTTCAGGGTCGGGGGGAGCTGTTTTTT. Amino acids: CARTLQGRGELFF.

The chain has TRBV11-3 and TRBJ2-3; the match to TRBD2 covers 10 bases. The germline gives CDR1 SGHNT, CDR2 YENEEA. The CDR3 contains 15 residues. With V trimmed by 5 bases and J by 2 bases, 4 bases remained unmatched. The CDR3 region has the DNA TGTGCCAGCAGCGCCACTAGCGGGGCCACAGATACGCAGTATTTT. Protein product: CASSATSGATDTQYF.

The gene calls are TRBV5-1 and TRBJ2-3, with TRBD2 as a possible D gene (5 bases). The CDR3 totals 14 residues. Deletions cut 6 bases from V and 1 base from J, with 12 bases between. Germline V gene sequence: CDR1 SGHRS, CDR2 YFSETQ. The CDR3, as DNA: TGCGCCAGCATAAGCGGCCCCGGCACAGATACGCAGTATTTT. Protein: CASISGPGTDTQYF. The full variable domain, rest sourced from reference TRBV5-1 and TRBJ2-3, is KAGVTQTPRYLIKTRGQQVTLSCSPISGHRSVSWYQQTPGQGLQFLFEYFSETQRNKGNFPGRFSGRQFSNSRSEMNVSTLELGDSALYLCASISGPGTDTQYFGPGTRLTVL.

This clone showed up just a few times. This chain connects TRBV2 to TRBJ1-6; D remains ambiguous. V was shortened by 6 bases and J by 7 bases, with 7 bases between the two germline ends. CDR1 is SNHLY and CDR2 is FYNNEI in the germline V gene. The CDR3 has 12 residues. The CDR3 nucleotides are TGTGCCAGCAGCCGACAAAATTCACCCCTCCACTTT. Translated, it gives CASSRQNSPLHF.

V gene TRBV7-9 combines with J gene TRBJ2-3; TRBD2 is a possible D gene (5 bases). The CDR3 extends over 13 amino acids. V shed 5 bases and J shed 2 bases, with 8 bases lying between them. In germline, CDR1 is SEHNR, CDR2 FQNEAQ (reference sequence). CDR3 sequence (DNA): TGTGCCAGCAGCGCTAGCTACACAGATACGCAGTATTTT. Protein: CASSASYTDTQYF.

V gene TRBV11-2 combines with J gene TRBJ2-7; 9 nucleotides agree with TRBD2. Germline CDR1 SGHAT, CDR2 FQNNGV. V shed 3 bases and J 3 bases; nucleotides not matched to a gene: 12. This CDR3 spans 17 amino acids. CDR3 protein: CASSLGAGGVPYYEQYF. The CDR3 nucleotides read TGTGCCAGCAGCTTGGGGGCGGGAGGGGTCCCGTACTACGAGCAGTACTTC.

The rearrangement uses TRBV5-4 and TRBJ1-1; 9 bases are shared with TRBD1. Per the germline V gene, CDR1 is SGHNT and CDR2 is YYREEE (reference sequence). There are 14 residues in the CDR3. Trimming removed 4 bases from V and 1 base from J; junction bases left unmatched: 2. CDR3 coding DNA: TGTGCCAGCAGCCCGGGACAGGGGAACACTGAAGCTTTCTTT. Encoded protein: CASSPGQGNTEAFF.

CDR3: CASSLEGGGQETQYF. CDR3 nucleotide sequence: TGTGCCAGCAGCTTAGAGGGCGGGGGTCAAGAGACCCAGTACTTC. This sequence joins TRBV7-9 and TRBJ2-5; 7 nucleotides align to TRBD2. The CDR3 has 15 residues. From germline, CDR1 is SEHNR and CDR2 FQNEAQ (reference sequence). Trimming at V came to 1 base and at J to 2 bases, leaving 4 bases not matched to a gene.

The chain has TRBV6-5 and TRBJ1-6; TRBD1 matches at 9 bases. The germline V gene has CDR1 MNHEY and CDR2 SVGAGI. CDR3 length equals 15 residues. With 0 bases clipped from V and 9 bases from J, the junction kept 3 bases outside the gene matches. CDR3 bases: TGTGCCAGCAGTTACTCATGGACAGGGGTTTCACCCCTCCACTTT. The encoded protein is CASSYSWTGVSPLHF.